The next 24 T cell receptor beta chains were all read from a single sample in a study of shared T cell receptors in the human thymus. The method was immunoSEQ multiplex PCR; TCRdb's version includes in-frame clones alone and lacks a portion of them. The sample lists hundreds of thousands of clones; about 80% were seen once. The sample was also reused in another study, on human thymus T cells.

Sequenced material: thymocytes. The source is a boy less than two years old with a congenital heart defect.

The V call is TRBV18, the J call TRBJ1-1; no reliable D call. Trimming shortened V by 3 bases and J by 7 bases, and 18 bases separated the two germline ends. This CDR3 is built from 15 residues. Germline V gene data show CDR1 as KGHSH and CDR2 as LQKENI. The CDR3 DNA reads as TGTGCCAGCTCACCGTCCAATGAGGTCGTTGGTGAAGCTTTCTTT. It encodes CASSPSNEVVGEAFF.

The genes are TRBV15 and TRBJ2-3; 7 bases agree with TRBD1. CDR1 is LNHNV, CDR2 YYDKDF, per germline (reference sequence). The V segment lost 4 bases and the J segment 3 bases; nucleotides outside the gene matches: 7. CDR3 length equals 15 residues. The CDR3 DNA follows: TGTGCCACCAGCACTAACAGGGGAGCTACAGATACGCAGTATTTT. Translating it yields CATSTNRGATDTQYF.

The chain employs TRBV25-1 and TRBJ2-7, with 9 nucleotides matching TRBD2. The junction had 7 bases not matched to a gene; V was cut back by 4 bases and J by 6 bases. CDR3 length equals 14 residues. Germline V lookup: CDR1 MGHDK, CDR2 SYGVNS. In DNA form, the CDR3 reads TGTGCCAGCAGTGTCATCGCGGGAGGGCTCGAGCAGTACTTC. Protein: CASSVIAGGLEQYF.

This clone was picked up a small number of times. J is TRBJ2-1 and V is TRBV18, with 12 bases identical to TRBD2. The CDR3 length is 19 residues. Looked up from germline, CDR1 is KGHSH and CDR2 is LQKENI. Trimming removed 3 bases from V and 0 bases from J; junction bases left unmatched: 9. CDR3 loop: CASSPTGLAGPSSYNEQFF. In DNA, the CDR3 is TGTGCCAGCTCACCGACGGGACTAGCGGGCCCTAGCTCCTACAATGAGCAGTTCTTC.

The table lists this clone with a few counts. The rearrangement links TRBV30 to TRBJ2-1, with 11 bases lining up with TRBD2. Losses at the gene ends were 3 bases for V and 9 bases for J; bases not matched to a gene: 10. This CDR3 is built from 15 residues. The germline CDR1 and CDR2 sequences are GTSNPN and SVGIG (reference sequence). The CDR3 nucleotides are TGTGCCTGGAGGGGGGGGACTAGCGGACTGAGTGAGCAGTTCTTC. Translated, it gives CAWRGGTSGLSEQFF.

The CDR3 region has the DNA TGTGCCAGCAGTGGCAGGGATTCGCAGGGGGACACGCCGCCCCTTTACAATGAGCAGTTCTTC. Its protein product is CASSGRDSQGDTPPLYNEQFF. The chain couples TRBV13 to TRBJ2-1, with 7 bases aligning to TRBD1. The CDR3 is 21 residues long. The junction had 27 bases not matched to a gene; V was cut back by 6 bases and J by 4 bases. Germline CDR1 is PRHDT and CDR2 is FYEKMQ (reference sequence).

The gene calls are TRBV7-2 and TRBJ2-5, with D perhaps TRBD2 (6 bases). The CDR3 length is 14 residues. Germline values: CDR1 SGHTA, CDR2 FQGNSA. V dropped 7 bases and J dropped 2 bases, with 14 bases sitting between them. The CDR3 here is CASTMEGGQETQYF. CDR3 coding DNA: TGTGCCAGCACTATGGAGGGAGGACAAGAGACCCAGTACTTC.

This chain uses TRBV28 with TRBJ2-7, with a possible D match to TRBD1 (5 bases). CDR3 length equals 15 residues. From germline, CDR1 is MDHEN and CDR2 SYDVKM. Trimming took off 2 bases at V and 0 bases at J, with 11 bases between the two ends. The CDR3 DNA follows: TGTGCCAGCAGTTTAAGACAGAGCAGCTCCTACGAGCAGTACTTC. Its translation: CASSLRQSSSYEQYF.

The chain uses TRBV18 and TRBJ2-7; D gene ambiguous. V dropped 0 bases and J dropped 0 bases, with 12 bases sitting between them. The CDR3 length is 16 residues. Germline V gene data show CDR1 as KGHSH and CDR2 as LQKENI. The CDR3 is CASSPPSVSPSYEQYF. The CDR3, as DNA: TGTGCCAGCTCACCACCGTCGGTTAGCCCCTCCTACGAGCAGTACTTC.

The chain uses TRBV2 and TRBJ2-7, with 7 bases matching TRBD2. CDR3 size: 14 residues. The germline V gene encodes CDR1 SNHLY and CDR2 FYNNEI. The J segment lost 1 base and the V segment lost 5 bases, leaving 5 bases of the junction unmatched. The CDR3 reads CASSSPAGSYEQYF. CDR3 coding DNA: TGTGCCAGCAGTAGTCCAGCGGGATCCTACGAGCAGTACTTC.

The chain links TRBV4-3 to TRBJ2-7; 12 bases are a match to TRBD2. This CDR3 contains 18 residues. The ends lost 0 bases at V and 0 bases at J; junction bases unmatched: 6. CDR1 LGHNA and CDR2 YSLEER come from the germline V gene. CDR3 loop: CASSQEASGRDPSYEQYF. The CDR3 DNA reads TGCGCCAGCAGCCAAGAGGCTAGCGGGAGGGATCCCTCCTACGAGCAGTACTTC.

The chain recombines TRBV27 with TRBJ2-7, with a tentative D call TRBD2 (5 bases). The CDR3 length is 15 residues. The ends were cut back, 6 bases at V and 2 bases at J, with 17 bases in the middle. CDR1 is MNHEY, CDR2 SMNVEV, per germline (reference sequence). Written as DNA, the CDR3 is TGTGCCAGCAGCCTCCCGGGGAGAGCACCCTACGAGCAGTACTTC. Encoded protein: CASSLPGRAPYEQYF.

The V gene is TRBV5-6, the J gene TRBJ2-7; no definite D call. This CDR3 spans 18 amino acids. V lost 2 bases to trimming and J lost 2 bases, with 23 bases between them. Germline V gene data show CDR1 as SGHDT and CDR2 as YYEEEE. As DNA, the CDR3 is TGTGCCAGCAGCTTTTGGTGGTTCCCAGGAAGAACGACCTACGAGCAGTACTTC. As protein: CASSFWWFPGRTTYEQYF. The whole variable domain, remainder taken from reference TRBV5-6 and TRBJ2-7, is DAGVTQSPTHLIKTRGQQVTLRCSPKSGHDTVSWYQQALGQGPQFIFQYYEEEERQRGNFPDRFSGHQFPNYSSELNVNALLLGDSALYLCASSFWWFPGRTTYEQYFGPGTRLTVT.

The chain links TRBV5-6 to TRBJ2-1, with TRBD2 identical over 8 bases. The CDR3 has 15 amino acids. Germline values: CDR1 SGHDT, CDR2 YYEEEE. The trim removed 7 bases at V and 5 bases at J, leaving 11 bases unmatched. CDR3 region: CASFPRGGRHNEQFF. The CDR3 DNA is TGTGCCAGCTTTCCCAGGGGCGGGAGGCACAATGAGCAGTTCTTC.

This clone occurred a few times. This chain uses TRBV7-2 with TRBJ2-1; a weak D match, TRBD2 (7 bases). The CDR3 sequence is 16 residues long. Deletions cut 1 base from V and 6 bases from J, with 16 bases between. Germline loops: CDR1 SGHTA, CDR2 FQGNSA. CDR3 loop: CASSLGVTRGGNEQFF. The CDR3 nucleotides read TGTGCCAGCAGCTTAGGGGTGACTAGGGGGGGCAATGAGCAGTTCTTC.

This sequence joins TRBV18 and TRBJ1-2; 9 bases fit TRBD1. The CDR3 has 14 residues. Germline CDR1 and CDR2: KGHSH and LQKENI. The junction had 10 bases not matched to a gene; V was cut back by 7 bases and J by 7 bases. CDR3 in amino acids: CASLEGTGTGGYTF. The CDR3 nucleotides read TGTGCCAGCTTAGAAGGGACAGGGACTGGTGGCTACACCTTC.

The V call is TRBV28, the J call TRBJ2-4; possible D gene TRBD1, 5 bases. Germline values: CDR1 MDHEN, CDR2 SYDVKM. This CDR3 is 15 amino acids long. V was pared by 3 bases and J by 0 bases, with 9 bases between. CDR3 loop: CASSFRGVAKNIQYF. In DNA form, the CDR3 reads TGTGCCAGCAGTTTTAGGGGCGTAGCCAAAAACATTCAGTACTTC.

The chain combines TRBV7-3 with TRBJ2-5; 9 bases line up with TRBD1. The CDR3 has 17 amino acids. CDR1 and CDR2 (germline): SGHTA, FQGTGA. The junction had 7 bases not matched to a gene; V was cut back by 2 bases and J by 0 bases. Here the CDR3 DNA reads TGTGCCAGCAGCTTAGGAAGACAGGGGGAGTACCAAGAGACCCAGTACTTC. Its protein product is CASSLGRQGEYQETQYF.

V gene TRBV2 combines with J gene TRBJ2-7, with D tentatively TRBD2 (5 bases). Germline V gives CDR1 SNHLY, CDR2 FYNNEI. Trimming shortened V by 7 bases and J by 6 bases, and 13 bases separated the two germline ends. CDR3 size: 12 residues. The chain's CDR3 is CASTLRRCEQYF. The CDR3 coding sequence is TGTGCCAGCACCCTAAGGAGGTGCGAGCAGTACTTC.

The V and J genes are TRBV6-9 and TRBJ2-1; 7 bases match TRBD2. V lost 6 bases to trimming and J lost 1 base; unmatched junction nucleotides: 27. Germline V gene lookup returns CDR1 MNHGY and CDR2 SVAAGI. The CDR3 consists of 22 residues. The CDR3 DNA reads as TGTGCCAGCAGGGGCGGGAGTTACAAAAGCTCGAGCGAGAAGAGGTCCTACAATGAGCAGTTCTTC. As protein: CASRGGSYKSSSEKRSYNEQFF.

The chain employs TRBV18 and TRBJ2-7; 7 bases are a match to TRBD2. The CDR3 extends over 15 amino acids. Germline V gene sequence: CDR1 KGHSH, CDR2 LQKENI. The V and J ends lost 1 base and 2 bases, in that order; junction bases with no gene match: 5. The CDR3 DNA sequence: TGTGCCAGCTCACCACGGGAGGGGAGAACCTACGAGCAGTACTTC. It translates to CASSPREGRTYEQYF.

This clone was found once. J is TRBJ1-5 and V is TRBV7-2; D gene uncertain. Germline CDR1 is SGHTA and CDR2 is FQGNSA. The CDR3 consists of 14 residues. V shed 3 bases and J shed 0 bases, with 6 bases lying between them. In DNA, the CDR3 is TGTGCCAGCAGCTTCGTCCCTAGCAATCAGCCCCAGCATTTT. Protein sequence: CASSFVPSNQPQHF.

The chain couples TRBV28 to TRBJ2-1; TRBD1 might be the D (5 bases). The V gene lost 2 bases and the J gene lost 5 bases, with 19 bases spanning the gap. Per germline, CDR1 MDHEN and CDR2 SYDVKM. This CDR3 is 17 amino acids long. The CDR3 is CASSLGAGHRLHNEQFF. In nucleotides, the CDR3 is TGTGCCAGCAGTTTAGGCGCAGGGCACCGTCTTCACAATGAGCAGTTCTTC.

This chain connects TRBV5-1 to TRBJ2-3; 7 bases align to TRBD2. The V and J ends lost 7 bases and 2 bases, in that order; junction bases with no gene match: 7. Germline V gene lookup returns CDR1 SGHRS and CDR2 YFSETQ. This CDR3 is built from 14 residues. CDR3 region: CASGGRGYTDTQYF. CDR3 in DNA: TGCGCCAGCGGGGGGAGGGGCTACACAGATACGCAGTATTTT.